A single sample gave rise to the 25 T cell receptor beta chains below, sequenced in a study of blood T cell repertoires in COVID-19 (dated by TCRdb to the early 2020s). The library was made by the immunoSEQ multiplex PCR assay. Sourced from immuneACCESS, this table was stored by TCRdb with only in-frame sequences that have V and J called. A share of the clones is absent; for the studies checked, an unresolved V gene accounts for under half, and the remainder has no known explanation. Within this sample are about 280,000 clones, with roughly 85% of them counted one time only. The ten largest clonotypes hold roughly 2.5% of the sample. The sequenced material came from PBMCs or T cells enriched from blood (not recorded which). Every receptor here comes from a woman between 45 and 60 years old who had recovered from COVID-19.

V gene TRBV7-2 combines with J gene TRBJ2-1, with D possibly matching TRBD1 (6 bases). Trimming took 1 base from V and 7 from J, leaving 14 bases between them. The CDR3 runs 15 residues. In germline, CDR1 is SGHTA, CDR2 FQGNSA. The CDR3 region is CASSLGGRVKNEQFF. CDR3 nucleotide sequence: TGTGCCAGCAGCTTAGGGGGGCGGGTAAAAAATGAGCAGTTCTTC.

In this sample, this clone turned up a few times. The chain couples TRBV15 to TRBJ1-5; a weak D match, TRBD1 (5 bases). The germline CDR1 and CDR2 sequences are LNHNV and YYDKDF (reference sequence). The CDR3 sequence is 13 residues long. The V end lost 0 bases, the J end lost 15 bases, and 15 bases lay between the germline ends. Here the CDR3 DNA reads TGTGCCACCAGCAGAGATTTTACAGGCCCTCTGCATTTT. Its translation: CATSRDFTGPLHF.

The chain carries TRBV5-4 and TRBJ1-6; tentatively, D is TRBD1 (6 bases). V gave up 1 base and J gave up 7 bases, with 12 bases separating them. The CDR3 is 15 residues long. Germline V gene sequence: CDR1 SGHNT, CDR2 YYREEE (reference sequence). In DNA, the CDR3 is TGTGCCAGCAGCTTGCTACAGGGTGAAAATTCACCCCTCCACTTT. It yields the protein CASSLLQGENSPLHF. The variable domain in full, completed from reference TRBV5-4 and TRBJ1-6, reads ETGVTQSPTHLIKTRGQQVTLRCSSQSGHNTVSWYQQALGQGPQFIFQYYREEENGRGNFPPRFSGLQFPNYSSELNVNALELDDSALYLCASSLLQGENSPLHFGNGTRLTVT.

This clone was found once. V gene TRBV3-1 (or the pseudogene TRBV3-2) combines with J gene TRBJ1-2; no clear D. V gave up 0 bases and J gave up 7 bases, with 9 bases separating them. This CDR3 is 13 amino acids long. The germline CDR1 and CDR2 sequences are LGHDT and YNNKEL (reference sequence). CDR3 in DNA: TGTGCCAGCAGCCAAGAAACAGCCACTGGCTACACCTTC. This sequence encodes CASSQETATGYTF.

The chain combines TRBV5-8 with TRBJ2-7; 11 bases are a match to TRBD1. V trimming: 4 bases; J trimming: 7 bases; junction bases outside the gene matches: 7. The germline gives CDR1 SGHTS, CDR2 YDEGEE. This CDR3 is 14 amino acids long. CDR3 DNA: TGTGCCAGCAGCCTCGGGACAGGGGGTAAGGAGCAGTACTTC. Amino acid sequence: CASSLGTGGKEQYF.

V gene TRBV7-2 combines with J gene TRBJ2-2; tentative D call: TRBD1 (7 bases). Germline V gene lookup returns CDR1 SGHTA and CDR2 FQGNSA. The ends were cut back, 4 bases at V and 4 bases at J, with 13 bases in the middle. CDR3 length equals 15 residues. The CDR3 loop reads CASSSRDRATGELFF. In DNA form, the CDR3 reads TGTGCCAGCAGCTCGCGGGACAGAGCCACCGGGGAGCTGTTTTTT. Full variable domain (missing parts from reference TRBV7-2 and TRBJ2-2): GAGVSQSPSNKVTEKGKDVELRCDPISGHTALYWYRQSLGQGLEFLIYFQGNSAPDKSGLPSDRFSAERTGGSVSTLTIQRTQQEDSAVYLCASSSRDRATGELFFGEGSRLTVL.

Here the CDR3 DNA reads TGTGCCAGCAGCCTCCCGGGGAGGAATGAGCAGTTCTTC. It codes for CASSLPGRNEQFF. This sequence joins TRBV3-1 (or the pseudogene TRBV3-2) and TRBJ2-1; possibly TRBD2 for D (6 bases). V shed 4 bases and J shed 7 bases, with 11 bases lying between them. Germline CDR1 and CDR2: LGHDT and YNNKEL (reference sequence). The CDR3 loop spans 13 amino acids.

The chain couples TRBV10-3 to TRBJ1-1; tentatively, D is TRBD1 (5 bases). V was pared by 1 base and J by 3 bases, with 9 bases between. CDR1 is ENHRY and CDR2 is SYGVKD in the germline V gene. The CDR3 runs to 14 residues. CDR3 amino acids: CAISELEGDTEAFF. The CDR3, as DNA: TGTGCCATCAGTGAGTTGGAAGGGGACACTGAAGCTTTCTTT.

V and J are TRBV15 and TRBJ2-7; perhaps TRBD1 as D (5 bases). Trimming took 0 bases from V and 6 from J, leaving 12 bases between them. CDR3 length: 14 amino acids. Germline CDR1 LNHNV, CDR2 YYDKDF (reference sequence). The CDR3 region is CATSRDRAGSEQYF. CDR3 bases: TGTGCCACCAGCAGAGACAGGGCCGGTTCCGAGCAGTACTTC.

The chain has TRBV19 and TRBJ1-1; D call uncertain. V shed 7 bases and J shed 1 base, with 13 bases lying between them. Germline V gene sequence: CDR1 LNHDA, CDR2 SQIVND (reference sequence). CDR3 size: 14 residues. The CDR3 nucleotides are TGTGCCAGTAAGACGGGGTCAAGGAACACTGAAGCTTTCTTT. It specifies CASKTGSRNTEAFF.

This chain uses TRBV25-1 with TRBJ1-3, with D unclear. V dropped 3 bases and J dropped 0 bases, with 12 bases sitting between them. This CDR3 region has 16 residues. The germline gives CDR1 MGHDK, CDR2 SYGVNS. The CDR3 DNA sequence: TGTGCCAGCAGTGATTCGATACGGTCCTCTGGAAACACCATATATTTT. It translates to CASSDSIRSSGNTIYF. The whole variable domain, filled in from reference TRBV25-1 and TRBJ1-3, reads EADIYQTPRYLVIGTGKKITLECSQTMGHDKMYWYQQDPGMELHLIHYSYGVNSTEKGDLSSESTVSRIRTEHFPLTLESARPSHTSQYLCASSDSIRSSGNTIYFGEGSWLTVV.

This clone was recorded only once. This chain uses TRBV28 with TRBJ1-3; the match to TRBD1 covers 7 bases. The trim removed 1 base at V and 1 base at J, leaving 13 bases unmatched. The length of the CDR3 is 19 residues. Per the germline V gene, CDR1 is MDHEN and CDR2 is SYDVKM. CDR3 DNA sequence: TGTGCCAGCAGTTTATTCACCGGTAAAAGGGGGCTGTCTGGAAACACCATATATTTT. It yields the protein CASSLFTGKRGLSGNTIYF.

J is TRBJ1-2 and V is TRBV27, with 7 bases aligning to TRBD1. The V and J ends lost 0 bases and 8 bases, in that order; junction bases with no gene match: 6. CDR1 is MNHEY and CDR2 is SMNVEV in the germline V gene (reference sequence). This CDR3 contains 14 residues. CDR3 DNA sequence: TGTGCCAGCAGTTTATCGACAGGGCGACGGGGCTACACCTTC. It translates to CASSLSTGRRGYTF.

This chain links TRBV6-2 or TRBV6-3 with TRBJ2-4; TRBD1 is a possible D gene (6 bases). V gave up 6 bases and J gave up 2 bases, with 14 bases separating them. This CDR3 spans 15 amino acids. Germline lookup yields CDR1 MNHEY and CDR2 SVGEGT. Written as DNA, the CDR3 is TGTGCCAGCAGCCCCTGGACAGATTCCAAAAACATTCAGTACTTC. Its translation is CASSPWTDSKNIQYF.

In DNA, the CDR3 is TGCGCCAGCAAATTAGCGGGGGGCCAAGAGACCCAGTACTTC. This sequence encodes CASKLAGGQETQYF. The gene calls are TRBV10-2 and TRBJ2-5; 10 bases map to TRBD2. Trimming took 7 bases from V and 1 from J; bases not matched to a gene: 3. Germline CDR1 WSHSY, CDR2 SAAADI. This CDR3 has 14 amino acids.

This chain's CDR3 is CAGGGTGVTDTQYF. In nucleotides, the CDR3 is TGTGCCGGGGGCGGGACAGGGGTTACAGATACGCAGTATTTT. This chain uses TRBV28 with TRBJ2-3, with 10 positions matching TRBD1. The germline V gene encodes CDR1 MDHEN and CDR2 SYDVKM. V shed 11 bases, J shed 3 bases, and the junction held 8 bases outside the gene matches. CDR3 length: 14 amino acids.

The chain combines TRBV27 with TRBJ2-1; the match to TRBD2 covers 12 bases. The V gene's germline CDR1 is MNHEY and CDR2 SMNVEV (reference sequence). The CDR3 is made up of 17 amino acids. V lost 5 bases to trimming and J lost 2 bases; unmatched junction nucleotides: 7. Here the CDR3 DNA reads TGTGCCAGCAGTCCTCGACTAGCGGGGGTTGCCTACAATGAGCAGTTCTTC. Translated: CASSPRLAGVAYNEQFF.

V gene TRBV5-4 combines with J gene TRBJ1-1, with D unresolved. The germline V gene has CDR1 SGHNT and CDR2 YYREEE (reference sequence). There are 15 residues in the CDR3. V shed 4 bases and J shed 12 bases, with 25 bases lying between them. The CDR3 coding sequence is TGTGCCAGCAGCCCCAGTCCGGACCGACCGGGGAGGTCTTTCTTT. Translation gives CASSPSPDRPGRSFF.

The rearrangement joins TRBV25-1 to TRBJ1-4; 8 bases map to TRBD1. The trim removed 3 bases at V and 10 bases at J, leaving 7 bases unmatched. Germline CDR1 is MGHDK and CDR2 is SYGVNS. CDR3 size: 14 residues. CDR3 in DNA: TGTGCCAGCAGTGATGGACAGGGCCGGGGAAAACTGTTTTTT. It is translated as CASSDGQGRGKLFF.

The rearrangement links TRBV2 to TRBJ2-1; 11 bases agree with TRBD2. The CDR3 loop spans 16 amino acids. Looked up from germline, CDR1 is SNHLY and CDR2 is FYNNEI. V lost 6 bases and J lost 7; bases outside the gene matches: 11. The CDR3 DNA sequence: TGTGCCAGCAGAAAAATCACTAGCGGGAGTGGGAATGAGCAGTTCTTC. This gives the protein CASRKITSGSGNEQFF. The full variable domain, rest sourced from reference TRBV2 and TRBJ2-1, is EPEVTQTPSHQVTQMGQEVILRCVPISNHLYFYWYRQILGQKVEFLVSFYNNEISEKSEIFDDQFSVERPDGSNFTLKIRSTKLEDSAMYFCASRKITSGSGNEQFFGPGTRLTVL.

The V gene is TRBV13, the J gene TRBJ2-7, with D unclear. Germline CDR1 reads PRHDT; CDR2 reads FYEKMQ (reference sequence). V lost 1 base, J lost 2 bases, and 6 bases lay in between. The CDR3 covers 13 residues. Written as DNA, the CDR3 is TGTGCCAGCAGCTTAGCGGGTACCTACGAGCAGTACTTC. Protein product: CASSLAGTYEQYF. The full variable domain, in which reference TRBV13 and TRBJ2-7 provide the parts outside the CDR3, is AAGVIQSPRHLIKEKRETATLKCYPIPRHDTVYWYQQGPGQDPQFLISFYEKMQSDKGSIPDRFSAQQFSDYHSELNMSSLELGDSALYFCASSLAGTYEQYFGPGTRLTVT.

This chain joins TRBV6-5 and TRBJ1-4; D possibly corresponds to TRBD1 (6 bases). This CDR3 has 15 amino acids. Germline CDR1 reads MNHEY; CDR2 reads SVGAGI. V was pared by 9 bases and J by 8 bases, with 22 bases between. The CDR3: CARTVRDTKEEKLFF. CDR3 bases: TGTGCCAGAACCGTCCGGGACACAAAGGAGGAAAAACTGTTTTTT.

This chain uses TRBV5-1 with TRBJ2-7; 9 bases are shared with TRBD1. The CDR3 runs 14 residues. The germline gives CDR1 SGHRS, CDR2 YFSETQ. V lost 2 bases to trimming and J lost 3 bases; unmatched junction nucleotides: 3. DNA of the CDR3: TGCGCCAGCAGCTTAACAGGGGGCGGCTACGAGCAGTACTTC. Amino acid sequence: CASSLTGGGYEQYF.

CDR3 nucleotides: TGTGCCAGCAGTTTTCTTCGGTACGACATCAATTCACCCCTCCACTTT. This translates into CASSFLRYDINSPLHF. This rearrangement joins TRBV28 to TRBJ1-6; D gene unclear. V was cut by 3 bases and J by 7 bases, with 16 bases left in between. Germline V CDR1 and CDR2: MDHEN, SYDVKM. The CDR3 has 16 amino acids.

The gene calls are TRBV7-3 and TRBJ2-3; 8 positions agree with TRBD2. The CDR3 length is 14 residues. The trim removed 5 bases at V and 7 bases at J, leaving 8 bases unmatched. Germline V gives CDR1 SGHTA, CDR2 FQGTGA. The CDR3 DNA follows: TGTGCCAGCAGCACGAGCGGGGGCAAGAATACGCAGTATTTT. It codes for CASSTSGGKNTQYF.